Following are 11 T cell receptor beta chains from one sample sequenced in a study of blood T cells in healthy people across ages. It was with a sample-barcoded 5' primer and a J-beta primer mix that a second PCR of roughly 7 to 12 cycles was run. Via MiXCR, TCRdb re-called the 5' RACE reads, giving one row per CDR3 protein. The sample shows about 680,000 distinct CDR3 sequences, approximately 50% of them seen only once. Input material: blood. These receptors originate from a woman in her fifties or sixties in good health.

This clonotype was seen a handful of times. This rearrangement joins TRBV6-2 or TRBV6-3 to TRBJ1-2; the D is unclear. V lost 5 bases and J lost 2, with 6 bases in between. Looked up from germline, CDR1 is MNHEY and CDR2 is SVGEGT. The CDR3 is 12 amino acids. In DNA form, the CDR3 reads TGTGCCAGCAGTCCTAACAACTATGGCTACACCTTC. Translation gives CASSPNNYGYTF.

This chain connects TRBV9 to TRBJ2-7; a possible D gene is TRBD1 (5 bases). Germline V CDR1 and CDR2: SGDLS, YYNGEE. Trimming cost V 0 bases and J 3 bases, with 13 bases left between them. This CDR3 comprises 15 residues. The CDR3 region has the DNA TGTGCCAGCAGCGTAGGGAATCCAGGGAACTACGAGCAGTACTTC. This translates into CASSVGNPGNYEQYF.

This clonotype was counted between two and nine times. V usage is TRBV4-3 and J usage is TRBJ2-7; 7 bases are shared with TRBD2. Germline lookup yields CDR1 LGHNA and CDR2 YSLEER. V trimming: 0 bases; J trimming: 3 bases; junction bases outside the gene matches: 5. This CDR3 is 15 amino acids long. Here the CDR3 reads CASSQEGGNRYEQYF. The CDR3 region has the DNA TGCGCCAGCAGCCAAGAGGGGGGGAACCGCTACGAGCAGTACTTC.

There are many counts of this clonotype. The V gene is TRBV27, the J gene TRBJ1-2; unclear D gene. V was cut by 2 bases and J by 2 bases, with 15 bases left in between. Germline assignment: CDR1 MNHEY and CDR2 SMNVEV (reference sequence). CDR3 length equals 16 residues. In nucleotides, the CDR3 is TGTGCCAGCAGTTTAGGCGGTCGGGCAGCCAACTATGGCTACACCTTC. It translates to CASSLGGRAANYGYTF.

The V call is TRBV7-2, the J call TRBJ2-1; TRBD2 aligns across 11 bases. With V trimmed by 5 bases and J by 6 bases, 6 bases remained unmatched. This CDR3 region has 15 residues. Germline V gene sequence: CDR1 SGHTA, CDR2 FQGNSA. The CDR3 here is CASSPRLAGSNEQFF. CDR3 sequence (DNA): TGTGCCAGCAGCCCGAGACTAGCGGGATCCAATGAGCAGTTCTTC.

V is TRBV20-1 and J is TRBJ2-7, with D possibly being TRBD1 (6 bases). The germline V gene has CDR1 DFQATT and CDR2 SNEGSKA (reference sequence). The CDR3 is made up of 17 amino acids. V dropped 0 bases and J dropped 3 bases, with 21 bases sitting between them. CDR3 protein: CSAREQGFYSDYYEQYF. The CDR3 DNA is TGCAGTGCTAGAGAACAGGGATTTTATTCGGATTACTACGAGCAGTACTTC.

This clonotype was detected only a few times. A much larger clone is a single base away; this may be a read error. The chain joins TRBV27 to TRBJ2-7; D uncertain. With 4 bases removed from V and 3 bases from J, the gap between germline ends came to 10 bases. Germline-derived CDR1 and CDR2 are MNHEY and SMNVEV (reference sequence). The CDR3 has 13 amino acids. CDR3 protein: CASSWQSGYEQYF. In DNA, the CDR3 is TGTGCCAGCAGTTGGCAGTCCGGCTACGAGCAGTACTTC.

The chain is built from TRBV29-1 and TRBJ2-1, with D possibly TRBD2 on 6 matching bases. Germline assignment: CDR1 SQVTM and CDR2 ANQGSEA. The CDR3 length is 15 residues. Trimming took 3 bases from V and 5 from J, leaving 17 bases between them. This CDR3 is CSVEAGSRGNNEQFF. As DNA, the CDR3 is TGCAGCGTTGAGGCGGGTTCCCGCGGGAACAATGAGCAGTTCTTC.

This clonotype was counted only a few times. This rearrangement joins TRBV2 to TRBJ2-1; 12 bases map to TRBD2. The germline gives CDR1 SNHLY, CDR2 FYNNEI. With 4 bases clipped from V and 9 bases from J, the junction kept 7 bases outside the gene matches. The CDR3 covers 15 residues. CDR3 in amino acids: CASSGLAGDGIEQFF. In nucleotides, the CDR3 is TGTGCCAGCAGTGGACTAGCGGGAGATGGAATTGAGCAGTTCTTC. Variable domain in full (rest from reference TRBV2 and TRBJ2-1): EPEVTQTPSHQVTQMGQEVILRCVPISNHLYFYWYRQILGQKVEFLVSFYNNEISEKSEIFDDQFSVERPDGSNFTLKIRSTKLEDSAMYFCASSGLAGDGIEQFFGPGTRLTVL.

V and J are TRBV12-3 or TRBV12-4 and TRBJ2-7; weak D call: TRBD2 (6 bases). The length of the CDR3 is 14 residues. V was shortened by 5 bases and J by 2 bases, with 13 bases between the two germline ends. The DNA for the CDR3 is TGTGCCAGCAGTATGGCGGGACCGACCTACGAGCAGTACTTC. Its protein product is CASSMAGPTYEQYF.

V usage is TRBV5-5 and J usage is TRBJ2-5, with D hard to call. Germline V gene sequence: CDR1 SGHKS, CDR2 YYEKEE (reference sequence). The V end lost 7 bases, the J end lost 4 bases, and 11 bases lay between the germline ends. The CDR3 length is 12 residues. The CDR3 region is CASRPHGETQYF. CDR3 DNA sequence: TGTGCCAGCCGCCCTCACGGAGAGACCCAGTACTTC.